This is a list of T cell receptor beta chains from one sample in a study of cytomegalovirus exposure and HLA in healthy donors. The repertoire was sequenced with immunoSEQ multiplex PCR; TCRdb's copy has only in-frame clones and lacks some. This table holds roughly 200,000 clones, approximately 70% found once. Sequencing was carried out using PBMCs. The source of these receptors is a middle-aged man in good health and CMV-seropositive. Both conserved end residues are part of each CDR3. The D gene is left open where the match is weak. Not every row has a clone size; where given, it reads once, few, many or a size class.

.	.	TRBV5-1	TRBJ2-7	TGCGCCAGCAGCTTGTCTGGAACAGGGATCCACGAGCAGTACTTC	CASSLSGTGIHEQYF
TRBD1	.	TRBV18	TRBJ1-2	TGTGCCAGCTCACCTACAGAGGGGGCCTATGGCTACACCTTC	CASSPTEGAYGYTF
TRBD2	.	TRBV5-8	TRBJ2-5	TGTGCCAGCAGTCGAGGGGCTAGCGGGGGGGCGAGGCAAGAGACCCAGTACTTC	CASSRGASGGARQETQYF
.	few	TRBV13	TRBJ2-1	TGTGCCAGCTCGGCAGGCTACAATGAGCAGTTCTTC	CASSAGYNEQFF
.	few	TRBV5-8	TRBJ1-5	TGTGCCAGCAGCTCAAGGGGTGGCCAGCCCCAGCATTTT	CASSSRGGQPQHF
.	.	TRBV21-1	TRBJ1-5	TGTGCCAGCAGCAACGGACAGGGTAGCAATCAGCCCCAGCATTTT	CASSNGQGSNQPQHF
TRBD1	few	TRBV6-5	TRBJ1-1	TGTGCCAGCAGTCCTTGGGACAGGCCTGGGGCTTTCTTT	CASSPWDRPGAFF
TRBD1	.	TRBV5-6	TRBJ1-2	TGTGCCAGCAGCCAGATACAGGGGAACTATGGCTACACCTTC	CASSQIQGNYGYTF
.	.	TRBV28	TRBJ1-5	TGTGCCAGCAGTTTAGTACGGGGAAATCAGCCCCAGCATTTT	CASSLVRGNQPQHF
.	.	TRBV5-1	TRBJ2-7	TGCGCCAGCAGCCCCGGGGGGCAGCTAGCAACTTACGAGCAGTACTTC	CASSPGGQLATYEQYF
.	.	TRBV7-2	TRBJ1-6	TGTGCCAGCAGCTCCGAGGTGAACTATAATTCACCCCTCCACTTT	CASSSEVNYNSPLHF
TRBD1	few	TRBV5-1	TRBJ1-1	TGCGCCAGCGCCACTGAGGGGGCTGGCACTGAAGCTTTCTTT	CASATEGAGTEAFF
TRBD1	.	TRBV15	TRBJ2-3	TGTGCCACCAGCCTGGGACAGATTAGCACAGATACGCAGTATTTT	CATSLGQISTDTQYF
.	.	TRBV9	TRBJ2-2	TGTGCCAGCAGCGTAGACCTAGGCGGGGAGCTGTTTTTT	CASSVDLGGELFF
TRBD1	.	TRBV7-2	TRBJ1-3	TGTGCCAGCAGCTTAGGACCGGACAGGGGCCTGGACACCATATATTTT	CASSLGPDRGLDTIYF
TRBD2	.	TRBV7-2	TRBJ2-7	TGTGCCAGCAGCCTGGGACTAGCGTTTTACGAGCAGTACTTC	CASSLGLAFYEQYF
.	.	TRBV29-1	TRBJ2-5	TGCAGCGTTGTAGGGCCAGAGCCCAGGGGACCAGAGACCCAGTACTTC	CSVVGPEPRGPETQYF
.	few	TRBV5-1	TRBJ1-3	TGCGCCAGCAGCTTAACGACGCCAGGGGGAAACACCATATATTTT	CASSLTTPGGNTIYF
.	.	TRBV7-9	TRBJ1-2	TGTGCCAGCAGCCCAGAGGGTTTTAGCTATGGCTACACCTTC	CASSPEGFSYGYTF
.	.	TRBV11-2	TRBJ1-1	TGTGCCAGCAGCTTAGTCACAGGCTGGAACACTGAGGCTTTCTTT	CASSLVTGWNTEAFF
TRBD1	.	TRBV28	TRBJ1-5	TGTGCCAGCAGTTTTAATGCAGGGGGCGCGTGGAATCAGCCCCAGCATTTT	CASSFNAGGAWNQPQHF
.	few	TRBV29-1	TRBJ2-2	TGCAGCGTTGTTGAGACAGAGAACACCGGGGAGCTGTTTTTT	CSVVETENTGELFF
.	.	TRBV7-9	TRBJ1-1	TGTGCCAGCAGCCCGGACAGCCTCTTAATGGCTTTCTTT	CASSPDSLLMAFF
TRBD1	.	TRBV7-2	TRBJ1-1	TGTGCCAGCAGCTTATTTTCCCCCCCCACCCGACAGGGAGTTGAAGCTTTCTTT	CASSLFSPPTRQGVEAFF
.	.	TRBV5-6	TRBJ1-1	TGTGCCAGCAGCTTGTTACTTGGCCCCCGGAGGACTGAAGCTTTCTTT	CASSLLLGPRRTEAFF
.	.	TRBV5-1	TRBJ1-1	TGCGCCAGCAGCTGGGGGGGGGCGGGGAACACTGAAGCTTTCTTT	CASSWGGAGNTEAFF
.	.	TRBV9	TRBJ1-2	TGTGCCAGCAGCCTAGGACAGCAGTCCTATGGCTACACCTTC	CASSLGQQSYGYTF
.	few	TRBV5-6	TRBJ2-7	TGTGCCAGCAGCCTGGGACCGGGGGATCTCTACGAGCAGTACTTC	CASSLGPGDLYEQYF
.	once	TRBV27	TRBJ2-3	TGTGCCAGCGCCAGACAGGCTCGGGCAGATACGCAGTATTTT	CASARQARADTQYF
.	.	TRBV7-3	TRBJ2-7	TGTGCCAGCAGCCCCGAGGTACGGGTATCCTACGAGCAGTACTTC	CASSPEVRVSYEQYF
.	few	TRBV21-1	TRBJ2-1	TGTGCCAGCAGCAAAGGGGGCCCCGAGTCCTACAATGAGCAGTTCTTC	CASSKGGPESYNEQFF
TRBD1	.	TRBV19	TRBJ2-6	TGTGCCAGTATCCCCGGGACAGGCGTATCTGGGGCCAACGTCCTGACTTTC	CASIPGTGVSGANVLTF
.	few	TRBV21-1	TRBJ1-6	TGTGCCAGCAGCGGCGACAACTATAATTCACCCCTCCACTTT	CASSGDNYNSPLHF
.	.	TRBV5-8	TRBJ1-4	TGTGCCAGCAGCTTGGCCATAGGGGTTCTCCCTAATGAAAAACTGTTTTTT	CASSLAIGVLPNEKLFF
TRBD1	once	TRBV5-5	TRBJ1-4	TGTGCCAGCAGCTTCCAGGGGGATGAAAAACTGTTTTTT	CASSFQGDEKLFF
.	.	TRBV5-1	TRBJ2-6	TGCGCCAGCAGCCCTGGAAGGGGAACTGGGGCCAACGTCCTGACTTTC	CASSPGRGTGANVLTF
.	.	TRBV11-2	TRBJ1-1	TGTGCCAGCAGCTTGGAGGGCAACACTGAAGCTTTCTTT	CASSLEGNTEAFF
TRBD1	.	TRBV29-1	TRBJ2-2	TGCAGCGTTGAGGACAGGCTCAACACCGGGGAGCTGTTTTTT	CSVEDRLNTGELFF
.	.	TRBV4-2	TRBJ2-3	TGTGCCAGCAGCCAAGGTTCCTCCAGGGGTCTGGCAGATACGCAGTATTTT	CASSQGSSRGLADTQYF
TRBD2	.	TRBV12-5	TRBJ2-7	TGTGCTAGTGGTTTGAGGGCGGGGGAATCCTACGAGCAGTACTTC	CASGLRAGESYEQYF
TRBD2	.	TRBV29-1	TRBJ2-2	TGCAGCGTTGTAACGGAGCCTAGCGGGGGGTATACCGGGGAGCTGTTTTTT	CSVVTEPSGGYTGELFF
TRBD1	.	TRBV7-8	TRBJ1-6	TGTGCCAGCAGCTCAGGACAGGGGAATTCACCCCTCCACTTT	CASSSGQGNSPLHF
.	.	TRBV2	TRBJ2-2	TGTGCCAGCAGTGAGTCGTCCGGGGCTCAGGGGTACACCGGGGAGCTGTTTTTT	CASSESSGAQGYTGELFF
.	.	TRBV5-5	TRBJ1-5	TGTGCCAGCAGTACGTCCGGGACATTAATAAATCAGCCCCAGCATTTT	CASSTSGTLINQPQHF
.	.	TRBV5-4	TRBJ1-1	TGTGCCAGCAGCTTGACTTTTAACACTGAAGCTTTCTTT	CASSLTFNTEAFF
TRBD1	.	TRBV28	TRBJ2-5	TGTGCCAGCAGCCGACCGGACAGGGCGGAGACCCAGTACTTC	CASSRPDRAETQYF
.	.	TRBV5-6	TRBJ2-2	TGTGCCAGCAGGTACCAGGGGGGAACCGGGGAGCTGTTTTTT	CASRYQGGTGELFF
.	.	TRBV7-9	TRBJ2-7	TGTGCCAGCAGCTCGACAGTCAACTCCTACGAGCAGTGCTTC	CASSSTVNSYEQCF
.	.	TRBV19	TRBJ1-4	TGTGCCAGCGAAGTGGGGCTCTCTCGGACTAATGAAAAACTGTTTTTT	CASEVGLSRTNEKLFF
.	few	TRBV11-2	TRBJ1-1	TGTGCCAGCAGGCCGGGGAAGACCCCATCTACTGAAGCTTTCTTT	CASRPGKTPSTEAFF
TRBD1	.	TRBV6-6	TRBJ2-7	TGTGCCAGCAGTTACTCGACAGGGGCTCTCGAGCAGTACTTC	CASSYSTGALEQYF
TRBD1	.	TRBV7-9	TRBJ2-7	TGTGCCGGCCAGGACAGGGGAGTGTACGAGCAGTACTTC	CAGQDRGVYEQYF
.	.	TRBV2	TRBJ2-5	TGTGCCAGTCTCTCGACAGACCATAACCCGAACTATGAGCAGTACTTC	CASLSTDHNPNYEQYF
.	.	TRBV19	TRBJ2-5	TGTGCCAGTAGTGGTACGGGACTTGGGGACCAGTACTTC	CASSGTGLGDQYF
TRBD2	.	TRBV10-3	TRBJ2-1	TGTGCCAGTTCACTAGCGGGGGGCTCCTACAATGAGCAGTTCTTC	CASSLAGGSYNEQFF
TRBD1	.	TRBV7-3	TRBJ1-2	TGTGCCAGCAGCTTAACCGGGACAGGGGAAAGAAATGGCTACACCTTC	CASSLTGTGERNGYTF
.	.	TRBV19	TRBJ2-6	TGTGCCAGTAGTGGAGGACGATCTCCCGTATCTGGGGCCAACGTCCTGACTTTC	CASSGGRSPVSGANVLTF
TRBD1	.	TRBV7-2	TRBJ1-5	TGTGCCAGCAGTTCCTCAGGGGGGCGCAATCAGCCCCAGCATTTT	CASSSSGGRNQPQHF
TRBD1	.	TRBV7-8	TRBJ2-7	TGTGCCAGCAGCTCTAACCGGGACAGCGGATGGCACGAGCAGTACTTC	CASSSNRDSGWHEQYF
.	few	TRBV11-1	TRBJ1-4	TGTGCCAGCAGCTCCACAGGATCAACTAATGAAAAACTGTTTTTT	CASSSTGSTNEKLFF